Listed here are 6 T cell receptor beta chains from one sample, sequenced in a study of blood T cell repertoires in COVID-19. Assay: immunoSEQ multiplex PCR; the TCRdb copy retains only in-frame clones and omits some. Here the sample spans around 150,000 clones, roughly 84% being singletons. Sequenced: peripheral blood. The receptor source for this set is a woman of 80 years or more with active or convalescent COVID-19.

The chain uses TRBV5-6 and TRBJ1-5, with 9 bases fitting TRBD1. Germline-derived CDR1 and CDR2 are SGHDT and YYEEEE. The CDR3 has 16 residues. V gave up 1 base and J gave up 3 bases; unmatched junction bases: 5. The CDR3 spells CASSLYRDRDNQPQHF. CDR3 sequence (DNA): TGTGCCAGCAGCTTGTATAGGGACAGGGACAATCAGCCCCAGCATTTT.

The chain couples TRBV25-1 to TRBJ1-5; the D gene is possibly TRBD1 (5 bases). Per the germline V gene, CDR1 is MGHDK and CDR2 is SYGVNS. V was pared by 5 bases and J by 3 bases, with 11 bases between. The length of the CDR3 is 14 residues. Here the CDR3 DNA reads TGTGCCAGCAGTCGGGCGGGGGTCAATCAGCCCCAGCATTTT. It codes for CASSRAGVNQPQHF.

The genes are TRBV27 and TRBJ1-1; a possible D gene is TRBD1 (5 bases). The ends were cut back, 5 bases at V and 12 bases at J, with 19 bases in the middle. The length of the CDR3 is 13 residues. Germline CDR1 and CDR2: MNHEY and SMNVEV (reference sequence). This chain's CDR3 is CASSTNTGVLSFF. CDR3 coding DNA: TGTGCCAGCAGTACAAACACGGGGGTTTTGTCTTTCTTT.

V usage is TRBV3-1 (or the pseudogene TRBV3-2) and J usage is TRBJ1-4, with D perhaps TRBD1 (6 bases). The CDR3 covers 16 residues. Per germline, CDR1 LGHDT and CDR2 YNNKEL (reference sequence). The germline V and J ends were trimmed by 4 bases and 4 bases, with 16 bases remaining between them. CDR3 nucleotides: TGTGCCAGCAGCCTGGACAGACCGGAATTTAATGAAAAACTGTTTTTT. This translates into CASSLDRPEFNEKLFF.

There are a few counts of this clone. The J gene is TRBJ2-7, the V gene TRBV30, with TRBD2 matching over 7 bases. The junction had 16 bases not matched to a gene; V was cut back by 6 bases and J by 5 bases. The CDR3 consists of 15 residues. Germline loops: CDR1 GTSNPN, CDR2 SVGIG (reference sequence). CDR3 amino acids: CACNRALGGKDEQYF. In nucleotides, the CDR3 is TGTGCCTGCAACCGGGCCCTCGGGGGGAAAGACGAGCAGTACTTC. Drawing the rest from reference TRBV30 and TRBJ2-7, the complete variable domain is SQTIHQWPATLVQPVGSPLSLECTVEGTSNPNLYWYRQAAGRGLQLLFYSVGIGQISSEVPQNLSASRPQDRQFILSSKKLLLSDSGFYLCACNRALGGKDEQYFGPGTRLTVT.

The genes are TRBV27 and TRBJ1-5, with D perhaps matching TRBD1 (5 bases). The CDR3 is made up of 14 amino acids. Germline lookup yields CDR1 MNHEY and CDR2 SMNVEV (reference sequence). With 5 bases removed from V and 3 bases from J, the gap between germline ends came to 11 bases. CDR3 sequence reads: CASSPQGNNQPQHF. The CDR3 bases are TGTGCCAGCAGTCCGCAGGGAAACAATCAGCCCCAGCATTTT.